This T cell receptor (beta chain) stems from a study of neurological immune-mediated disorders. This clonotype occurred many times. V was shortened by 1 base and J by 1 base, with 14 bases between the two germline ends. Per the germline V gene, CDR1 is SQVTM and CDR2 is ANQGSEA. This CDR3 comprises 16 residues. It was by 5'RACE with 10-nucleotide random UMIs that the cDNA was made. From the 5' RACE reads, TCRdb called clonotypes with MiXCR, one entry per CDR3 protein. The sample has more than 70,000 distinct CDR3 sequences; roughly 10% are singletons. Specified time point: longitudinal time-point 1 (baseline). It was blood bank volunteers in Maryland, USA who made up the healthy controls. Where libraries were unsorted, they were derived from 2 million PBMCs stored at -80 degrees C.

The TCR comes from a man aged 25-45 years in good health. Input material: PBMCs. The chain has TRBV29-1 and TRBJ2-1; a possible D gene is TRBD2 (6 bases). CDR3 residues: CSVEGPAGASYNEQFF. CDR3 in DNA: TGCAGCGTTGAAGGCCCAGCGGGCGCTTCCTACAATGAGCAGTTCTTC.